The clone carrying this T cell receptor beta chain was seen a handful of times. The data are from a study of identical twins. In germline, CDR1 is SGHDT, CDR2 YYEEEE. This CDR3 region has 15 residues. V was cut by 2 bases and J by 5 bases, with 14 bases left in between. One entry per CDR3 protein, called by TCRdb with MiXCR from the 5' RACE reads. The table records about 890,000 distinct CDR3 sequences, around 12% of them present only once. The data also belong to a second study, concerning yellow fever vaccine responses in identical twins.

The chain recombines TRBV5-6 with TRBJ2-1, with a weak D call TRBD1 (6 bases). This receptor was taken from a young woman in good health. Sequencing used PBMCs. The CDR3 reads CASSFPGGRDNEQFF. The CDR3 region has the DNA TGTGCCAGCAGCTTTCCTGGGGGCAGGGACAATGAGCAGTTCTTC.